One sample yielded the 10 T cell receptor beta chains listed below, sequenced in a study of blood T cell repertoires in COVID-19. Assay: immunoSEQ multiplex PCR; the TCRdb copy retains only in-frame clones and omits some. The table includes about 220,000 clones, 75% to 90% detected once. Sequencing input: peripheral blood. The receptors stem from a human donor in a cohort sampled during active COVID-19.

This chain connects TRBV29-1 to TRBJ2-7; TRBD2 aligns across 13 bases. The CDR3 covers 14 residues. With 5 bases clipped from V and 2 bases from J, the junction kept 3 bases outside the gene matches. Germline CDR1 is SQVTM and CDR2 is ANQGSEA. The CDR3 region is CSVLGLAGTYEQYF. In nucleotides, the CDR3 is TGCAGCGTTTTGGGACTAGCGGGAACCTACGAGCAGTACTTC.

The genes are TRBV28 and TRBJ1-1; D is unclear. This CDR3 contains 12 residues. Germline CDR1 MDHEN, CDR2 SYDVKM. V lost 4 bases and J 9 bases, leaving 12 bases between the germline ends. CDR3 bases: TGTGCCAGCAGTTCCCAGGCTCCTCAAGCTTTCTTT. Amino acid sequence: CASSSQAPQAFF.

The chain recombines TRBV19 with TRBJ2-7, with a possible D match to TRBD1 (6 bases). Germline V gives CDR1 LNHDA, CDR2 SQIVND (reference sequence). The CDR3 loop spans 15 amino acids. The V gene lost 1 base and the J gene lost 0 bases, with 10 bases spanning the gap. CDR3 sequence (DNA): TGTGCCAGTAGTATAGGGACAGATTTCTCCTACGAGCAGTACTTC. It is translated as CASSIGTDFSYEQYF.

The rearrangement joins TRBV5-1 to TRBJ2-7; possibly TRBD1 for D (5 bases). Trimming pared 0 bases from V and 7 bases from J, leaving 11 bases between. The germline gives CDR1 SGHRS, CDR2 YFSETQ. The CDR3 sequence is 13 residues long. As DNA, the CDR3 is TGCGCCAGCAGCTTGGGAGACTCAGGGGAGCAGTACTTC. This codes for CASSLGDSGEQYF.

The V gene is TRBV27, the J gene TRBJ1-2; TRBD1 might be the D (6 bases). The CDR3 spans 15 residues. V dropped 3 bases and J dropped 5 bases, with 16 bases sitting between them. Germline lookup yields CDR1 MNHEY and CDR2 SMNVEV (reference sequence). The DNA for the CDR3 is TGTGCCAGCAGTTTCCAGGCCGGGGGGCATTATGGCTACACCTTC. This sequence encodes CASSFQAGGHYGYTF.

In DNA, the CDR3 is TGCGCCAGCAGCCAAGATCCGGGTGAAAAACTGTTTTTT. Protein product: CASSQDPGEKLFF. This chain links TRBV4-3 with TRBJ1-4, with D unclear. Germline V gene lookup returns CDR1 LGHNA and CDR2 YSLEER. The CDR3 is 13 amino acids. The germline V and J ends were trimmed by 0 bases and 7 bases, with 6 bases remaining between them.

This sequence joins TRBV25-1 and TRBJ2-3; D gene ambiguous. This CDR3 is 13 amino acids long. The V end was cut by 5 bases, the J end by 4 bases, with 10 bases between. Germline V gene lookup returns CDR1 MGHDK and CDR2 SYGVNS. CDR3 in amino acids: CASSQAPPDTQYF. DNA of the CDR3: TGTGCCAGCAGTCAGGCCCCGCCAGATACGCAGTATTTT.

The rearrangement links TRBV7-8 to TRBJ2-7, with D tentatively TRBD2 (5 bases). Germline V CDR1 and CDR2: SGHVS, FQNEAQ. The ends were cut back, 5 bases at V and 11 bases at J, with 13 bases in the middle. The CDR3 totals 11 residues. In DNA, the CDR3 is TGTGCCAGCAGCCCGGGGAGTCAGGAGTACTTC. It translates to CASSPGSQEYF.

V is TRBV30 and J is TRBJ2-1, with 10 bases aligning to TRBD2. V shed 3 bases and J 10 bases; nucleotides not matched to a gene: 9. Germline lookup yields CDR1 GTSNPN and CDR2 SVGIG (reference sequence). This CDR3 spans 14 amino acids. CDR3 sequence reads: CAWRKLAGSAEQFF. DNA for the CDR3: TGTGCCTGGAGGAAACTAGCGGGGTCAGCCGAGCAGTTCTTC.

The gene calls are TRBV19 and TRBJ1-1; a possible D gene is TRBD1 (6 bases). V shed 5 bases and J shed 5 bases, with 15 bases lying between them. Looked up from germline, CDR1 is LNHDA and CDR2 is SQIVND (reference sequence). The CDR3 runs to 14 residues. The CDR3 DNA is TGTGCCAGTAGTCCCAGGGGTCCTGGGACTGAAGCTTTCTTT. The encoded protein is CASSPRGPGTEAFF.